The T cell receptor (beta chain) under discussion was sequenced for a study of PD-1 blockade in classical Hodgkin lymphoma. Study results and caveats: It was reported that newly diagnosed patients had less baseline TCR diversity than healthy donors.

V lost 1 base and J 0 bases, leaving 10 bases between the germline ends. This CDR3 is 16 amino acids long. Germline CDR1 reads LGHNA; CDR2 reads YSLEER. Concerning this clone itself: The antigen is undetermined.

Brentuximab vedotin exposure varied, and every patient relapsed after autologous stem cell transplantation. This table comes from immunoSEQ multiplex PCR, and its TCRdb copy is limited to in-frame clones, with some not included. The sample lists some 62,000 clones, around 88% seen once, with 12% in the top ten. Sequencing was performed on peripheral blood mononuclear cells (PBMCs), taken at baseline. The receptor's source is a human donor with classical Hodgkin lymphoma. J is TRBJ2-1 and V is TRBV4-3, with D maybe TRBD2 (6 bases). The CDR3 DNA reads TGCGCCAGCAGCCAAGGGGCGGGGAGCTCCTACAATGAGCAGTTCTTC. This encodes CASSQGAGSSYNEQFF.